Described below is a single T cell receptor (beta chain) sequence and its context. The data stem from a study of blood T cell repertoires in COVID-19. Study summary: The United States, Italy and Spain supplied acute and convalescent COVID-19 samples. PBMCs, B-cell-depleted T cells, or T cells were the source of the cDNA or gDNA that made up the material.

Method: immunoSEQ multiplex PCR; TCRdb's copy keeps in-frame clones and lacks some. The sample includes 190,000 or so clones, around 80% seen only once; the top ten take about an eighth. V was cut by 0 bases and J by 7 bases, with 9 bases left in between. The length of the CDR3 is 13 residues. The germline gives CDR1 ENHRY, CDR2 SYGVKD. The clonotype was recovered from an elderly woman with COVID-19, enrolled during active disease. This chain connects TRBV10-3 to TRBJ1-2; D is undetermined. The sample taken for sequencing was peripheral blood. The CDR3 region is CAISESEGRGYTF. Written as DNA, the CDR3 is TGTGCCATCAGTGAGTCGGAGGGCCGTGGCTACACCTTC.